This T cell receptor (beta chain) appears in the sequencing data of a study of cytomegalovirus exposure and HLA in healthy donors. Study at large: Among fewer than 500 genotyped donors, about 80% fell in the Caucasian-associated ancestry cluster. Study-wide points: Generally TCR sequences proved uncommon, though certain public TCRs appeared in numerous donors.

Germline-derived CDR1 and CDR2 are MNHEY and SVGAGI. The V gene end was trimmed by 6 bases and the J gene end by 7 bases; junction bases not matched to a gene: 10. The CDR3 is 14 amino acids. With 60 Vbeta and 13 Jbeta primers, the PCR was carried out. Produced via immunoSEQ multiplex PCR; TCRdb's table is partial and in-frame only. The data contain over 120,000 clones, 8.5% to 10% of them singletons. This clone was detected only a few times. Its antigen remains unidentified. The chain recombines TRBV6-5 with TRBJ1-1; TRBD1 aligns across 8 bases. The sequencing sample was made of PBMCs. This sequence originates from a man aged 50 to 60 in good health and CMV-seronegative. The CDR3 protein is CASSYLTGAGEAFF. CDR3 in DNA: TGTGCCAGCAGCTATTTGACAGGGGCCGGTGAAGCTTTCTTT.